This is a list of T cell receptor beta chains from one sample in a study of CD4 and CD8 cells across lung adenocarcinoma regions. A single record per CDR3 protein comes from TCRdb applying MiXCR to the PCR reads. The repertoire holds roughly 10,000 distinct CDR3 sequences, with around 49% as singletons. Material: CD4+ T cells from the margin of a lung tumor. Receptor source: a male donor with lung adenocarcinoma. The CD4 and CD8 labels of this study may be unreliable. The CDR3 runs from the conserved cysteine through the conserved F or W. A D gene is named only where the DNA matches it firmly. Clone size is given for some rows only: seen once, a few or many times, or a class if the clone is expanded.

>NA|15|TRBD2|TRBV6-5|TRBJ2-3
TGTGCCAGCAGTTACCCAGCGGGAGTTATAGATACGCAGTATTTT
CASSYPAGVIDTQYF
>NA|13|NA|TRBV27|TRBJ1-2
TGTGCCAGCAGTCCCGGGCCAACATCTGGCTACACCTTC
CASSPGPTSGYTF
>NA|13|TRBD1|TRBV4-1|TRBJ2-1
TGCGCCAGCAGCCTCGGGACAGGCGATGAGCAGTTCTTC
CASSLGTGDEQFF
>few|19|TRBD2|TRBV6-5|TRBJ2-3
TGTGCCAGCAGTTACGGGGGGGGGGGGGGTGGGGGGAGCACAGATACGCAGTATTTT
CASSYGGGGGGGSTDTQYF
>NA|15|TRBD2|TRBV11-2|TRBJ2-2
TGTGCCAGCAGTTTGGCAACGGGAGGGCTTGGGGAGCTGTTTTTT
CASSLATGGLGELFF
>few|16|TRBD2|TRBV6-1|TRBJ2-1
TGTGCCAGCAGAGAAACTCCTAGCGGGGGGGTCAATGAGCAGTTCTTC
CASRETPSGGVNEQFF
>NA|17|NA|TRBV6-5|TRBJ2-1
TGTGCCAGCAGTTACCAGGCCAGTGGGTGGACTTTGGATGAGCAGTTCTTC
CASSYQASGWTLDEQFF
>medium-sized|15|TRBD1|TRBV4-1|TRBJ1-1
TGCGCCAGCAGCCAAGATGACAGGGGCGACACTGAAGCTTTCTTT
CASSQDDRGDTEAFF
>NA|15|NA|TRBV27|TRBJ2-2
TGTGCCAGCATAGCGAGAGGGCCTGGCACCGGGGAGCTGTTTTTT
CASIARGPGTGELFF
>many|14|TRBD1|TRBV14|TRBJ2-7
TGTGCCAGCAGCCAGACAGGGGAAGGGTACGAGCAGTACTTC
CASSQTGEGYEQYF
>NA|18|NA|TRBV6-5|TRBJ2-3
TGTGCCAGCAGTTACTCGATGGAGGCGCGGGACAGCACAGATACGCAGTATTTT
CASSYSMEARDSTDTQYF
>NA|17|TRBD2|TRBV6-5|TRBJ2-3
TGTGCCAGCAGTTACTCAGGTGCCGGACTAGCGGGGAATACGCAGTATTTT
CASSYSGAGLAGNTQYF
>medium-sized|14|TRBD1|TRBV6-5|TRBJ1-1
TGTGCCAGCAGTTCGGACAGGGCGGACACTGAAGCTTTCTTT
CASSSDRADTEAFF
>NA|11|NA|TRBV25-1|TRBJ2-7
TGTGCCAGCAGGGACTACTACGAGCAGTACTTC
CASRDYYEQYF
>NA|18|TRBD2|TRBV6-1|TRBJ2-1
TGTGCCAGCAGTGTAGCCTGGACTAGCGGGAGCATGGGCGATGAGCAGTTCTTC
CASSVAWTSGSMGDEQFF
>NA|14|NA|TRBV10-1|TRBJ2-7
TGCGCCAGCAGTGGAGGGAGCTCCTACAATGAGCAGTACTTC
CASSGGSSYNEQYF
>NA|19|NA|TRBV27|TRBJ2-3
TGTGCCAGCAGCCAAGGGGTGGGTGCCGGGGGCGGGGACACAGAGACGCAGTACTTT
CASSQGVGAGGGDTETQYF
>NA|18|TRBD2|TRBV6-1|TRBJ2-7
TGTGCCAGCAGGAAAGGACTAGCGGGGCTCGGCGGAGGGGAGACCCAGTATTTC
CASRKGLAGLGGGETQYF
>NA|14|NA|TRBV7-2|TRBJ2-1
TGTGCCAGCAGGGCTGCGGATATATTGGAGACCCAGTTCTTC
CASRAADILETQFF
>NA|12|NA|TRBV10-1|TRBJ2-1
TGCGCCAGCAGCCTCGGTGGTGGAGAGCAGTTCTTC
CASSLGGGEQFF
>NA|13|TRBD1|TRBV6-5|TRBJ2-3
TGTGCCAGGGGACAGGATGGGACAGATACGCAGTATTTT
CARGQDGTDTQYF
>large|17|NA|TRBV7-6|TRBJ2-2
TGTGCCAGCAGCTCCCCCCGGGGGACGATTAACACCGGGGAGCTGTTTTTT
CASSSPRGTINTGELFF
>few|14|NA|TRBV3-1|TRBJ1-1
TGTGCCAGCAGCCGATTACAGGGAGGCACTGAAGCTTTCTTT
CASSRLQGGTEAFF
>NA|11|NA|TRBV14|TRBJ2-1
TGTGCCAGCAGCCACCTTATCATAATGTTCTTC
CASSHLIIMFF
>large|15|NA|TRBV6-1|TRBJ2-1
TGTGCCAGCAGCCCGTGGGGAGTCTCCTACAATGAGCAGTTCTTC
CASSPWGVSYNEQFF
>NA|13|NA|TRBV6-1|TRBJ2-3
TGTGCCACCGAGCTTTGCGCCACAAACATGCAGTATTTT
CATELCATNMQYF
>NA|20|NA|TRBV28|TRBJ2-5
TGTGCCAGCAGTGACCTTGGTGCGGGAGCCGGGGGCCGAGACCAAAAGATCCAGTACTTC
CASSDLGAGAGGRDQKIQYF
>few|16|NA|TRBV7-8|TRBJ2-7
TGTGCCAGCAGCTTAGTTGGAACAGGGAGTGACAATGAGCAGTACTTC
CASSLVGTGSDNEQYF
>NA|17|NA|TRBV24-1|TRBJ2-1
TGTGCCACCAGTGAACCACTAGATTTGGGGGATTACAATGAGCAGTTCTTC
CATSEPLDLGDYNEQFF
>once|18|NA|TRBV6-5|TRBJ2-2
TGTGCCAGCAGTTACACAGGATACTTAGACACTTGCACAGGGACGCAGTTTTTT
CASSYTGYLDTCTGTQFF
>once|12|TRBD1|TRBV20-1|TRBJ2-1
TGCAGTGCCCGGACAGGGGACAATGAGCAGTTCTTC
CSARTGDNEQFF
>NA|17|NA|TRBV6-1|TRBJ2-4
TGTGCCAGCAGTGAGCAGCAACCAAGGAGTGCCCAAGACACCCAGTACTTC
CASSEQQPRSAQDTQYF
>many|18|NA|TRBV6-5|TRBJ1-2
TGTGCCAGCAGTTACGGCCGGCGATTGGGTATGGGCGCCTATGGCTACACCTTC
CASSYGRRLGMGAYGYTF
>NA|15|NA|TRBV27|TRBJ1-2
TGTGCCAGCAGCACAGGAGAAGCTGGGTTGTATGGCTACACCTTC
CASSTGEAGLYGYTF
>few|17|TRBD2|TRBV6-1|TRBJ2-1
TGTGCCAGCATCGGACTAGCGGGAGGTGTAGGGCGCAATGAGCAGTTCTTC
CASIGLAGGVGRNEQFF
>many|19|TRBD2|TRBV6-4|TRBJ2-1
TGTGCCAGCAGTGTACTGACTAGCGGGAGGCCTCTTTCCTACAATGAGCAGTTCTTC
CASSVLTSGRPLSYNEQFF
>NA|11|NA|TRBV27|TRBJ2-3
TGTGCCAGCAGTTCGTACGATACGCAGTATTTT
CASSSYDTQYF
>many|15|TRBD2|TRBV27|TRBJ2-7
TGTGCCAGCAGTTCGCGGACTAGCGGGAGTTACGAGCAGTACTTC
CASSSRTSGSYEQYF
>NA|16|TRBD1|TRBV6-1|TRBJ2-3
TGTGCCAGCAGTGTCCCGGGGCAGGGGGCCAAAAATACGCAGTATTTT
CASSVPGQGAKNTQYF
>many|17|TRBD1|TRBV27|TRBJ2-3
TGTGCCAGCAGTTTAAAGGGGGCAGAATTCGGCACAGATACGCAGTATTTT
CASSLKGAEFGTDTQYF
>once|15|NA|TRBV6-1|TRBJ1-5
TGTGCCAGCAGTGAATACGGACAGCGCAATCAGCCCCAGCATTTT
CASSEYGQRNQPQHF
>NA|12|NA|TRBV6-1|TRBJ2-7
TGTGCCAGCAGATCAGTAGGCAATGAGCAGTACTTC
CASRSVGNEQYF
>NA|13|NA|TRBV6-1|TRBJ2-7
TGTGCCAGCAGTGAAGGGGACTCCTACGAGCAGTACTTC
CASSEGDSYEQYF
>NA|15|TRBD2|TRBV10-2|TRBJ2-1
TGCGCCAGCATCCCCGGGACTAGCGGTCACAATGAGCAGTTCTTC
CASIPGTSGHNEQFF
>NA|15|NA|TRBV6-1|TRBJ2-5
TGTGCCAGGAGTGACGGGGGCGGGGACCCAGAGACCCAGTACTTC
CARSDGGGDPETQYF
>NA|14|NA|TRBV6-1|TRBJ2-3
TGTGCCGGCAGGGGAATGAGAGGCACAGATATGCAGTACTTT
CAGRGMRGTDMQYF
>few|13|NA|TRBV10-2|TRBJ2-7
TGCGCCAGCAGTGAGCGTCCTCCCTACGAGCAGTACTTC
CASSERPPYEQYF
>NA|15|TRBD2|TRBV6-1|TRBJ2-1
TGTGCCAGCAGCTTTGGACTAGAGGGGAACAATGAGCAGTTCTTC
CASSFGLEGNNEQFF
>NA|14|TRBD1|TRBV5-5|TRBJ2-4
TGTGCCAGCAGCCCAGGACAGGGAAGAAACATTCAGTACTTC
CASSPGQGRNIQYF
>NA|16|TRBD1|TRBV6-1|TRBJ2-1
TGTGCCAGCAGCTCCGACAGGGGACGATCCTACAATGAGCAGTTCTTC
CASSSDRGRSYNEQFF
>NA|18|TRBD2|TRBV4-2|TRBJ2-1
TGTGCCAGCAGCCAAGATTTCTTAGGAGCGGGAGGGTACAATGAGCAGTTCTTC
CASSQDFLGAGGYNEQFF